Presented here are 15 T cell receptor beta chains from one specimen sequenced in a study of OX40 agonist ivuxolimab in advanced cancers. Here immunoSEQ multiplex PCR was the method, and the copy in TCRdb shows in-frame clones only, minus some. The table includes 8,000 to 10,000 clones, around three fifths detected once. The starting material was CD4+ or CD8+ T cells sorted from blood, obtained in a trial of the OX40 agonist ivuxolimab. The receptors were gathered from an adult with an advanced solid tumor such as melanoma, head and neck, liver or kidney cancer.

CDR3 loop: CASSTDRGLEQYF. CDR3 in DNA: TGTGCCAGTAGTACGGACAGGGGCCTTGAGCAGTACTTC. V and J are TRBV19 and TRBJ2-7; 9 bases match TRBD1. Germline V gene sequence: CDR1 LNHDA, CDR2 SQIVND (reference sequence). The junction had 5 bases not matched to a gene; V was cut back by 4 bases and J by 7 bases. This CDR3 is 13 amino acids long.

This clone was picked up one time. V is TRBV7-6 and J is TRBJ2-7, with 12 bases matching TRBD1. Trimming cost V 5 bases and J 6 bases; bases outside gene matches: 5. Germline V lookup: CDR1 SGHVS, CDR2 FNYEAQ. This CDR3 spans 14 amino acids. The CDR3, as DNA: TGTGCCAGCAGCCAGGGACAGGGGGCCGTCGAGCAGTACTTC. Its translation: CASSQGQGAVEQYF.

The chain combines TRBV30 with TRBJ1-1; D gene uncertain. Trimming left V 4 bases short and J 1 base short, with 13 bases between. Germline assignment: CDR1 GTSNPN and CDR2 SVGIG (reference sequence). The CDR3 contains 14 residues. The CDR3 coding sequence is TGTGCCTGGAATCTATTGTCGGGGAACACTGAAGCTTTCTTT. Translated, it gives CAWNLLSGNTEAFF. Variable domain in full (rest from reference TRBV30 and TRBJ1-1): SQTIHQWPATLVQPVGSPLSLECTVEGTSNPNLYWYRQAAGRGLQLLFYSVGIGQISSEVPQNLSASRPQDRQFILSSKKLLLSDSGFYLCAWNLLSGNTEAFFGQGTRLTVV.

This sequence joins TRBV9 and TRBJ1-2, with 8 bases lining up with TRBD1. With V trimmed by 5 bases and J by 7 bases, 7 bases remained unmatched. The CDR3 totals 13 residues. Germline V CDR1 and CDR2: SGDLS, YYNGEE. The CDR3: CASRGQARGGYTF. CDR3 sequence (DNA): TGTGCCAGCAGGGGACAGGCTAGAGGTGGCTACACCTTC.

The chain employs TRBV28 and TRBJ1-5; D might be TRBD1 (6 bases). Trimming removed 2 bases from V and 5 bases from J, with 7 bases in between. Germline loops: CDR1 MDHEN, CDR2 SYDVKM. This CDR3 contains 13 residues. CDR3 nucleotides: TGTGCCAGCAGTTTAGGGGGGCATCAGCCCCAGCATTTT. Protein product: CASSLGGHQPQHF. Full variable domain (rest looked up from reference TRBV28 and TRBJ1-5): DVKVTQSSRYLVKRTGEKVFLECVQDMDHENMFWYRQDPGLGLRLIYFSYDVKMKEKGDIPEGYSVSREKKERFSLILESASTNQTSMYLCASSLGGHQPQHFGDGTRLSIL.

The chain has TRBV2 and TRBJ2-1, with unresolved D. CDR3 length: 12 amino acids. Germline V gene lookup returns CDR1 SNHLY and CDR2 FYNNEI. The ends were cut back, 6 bases at V and 9 bases at J, with 12 bases in the middle. This CDR3 is CASSLWDGEQFF. The CDR3 nucleotides read TGTGCCAGCAGCTTGTGGGATGGTGAGCAGTTCTTC. The entire variable domain, with the rest obtained from reference TRBV2 and TRBJ2-1, is as follows: EPEVTQTPSHQVTQMGQEVILRCVPISNHLYFYWYRQILGQKVEFLVSFYNNEISEKSEIFDDQFSVERPDGSNFTLKIRSTKLEDSAMYFCASSLWDGEQFFGPGTRLTVL.

V usage is TRBV4-3 and J usage is TRBJ2-7; TRBD2 might be the D (5 bases). The germline CDR1 and CDR2 sequences are LGHNA and YSLEER. The CDR3 is made up of 15 amino acids. Trimming left V 3 bases short and J 4 bases short, with 16 bases between. The CDR3 sequence is CASSQDRVTGYEQYF. In DNA, the CDR3 is TGCGCCAGCAGCCAGGACCGCGTCACGGGGTACGAGCAGTACTTC.

The V and J genes are TRBV9 and TRBJ2-1; 12 positions agree with TRBD2. Losses at the gene ends were 0 bases for V and 8 bases for J; bases not matched to a gene: 9. Germline V lookup: CDR1 SGDLS, CDR2 YYNGEE. The CDR3 length is 17 residues. The CDR3 coding sequence is TGTGCCAGCAGCGTAGGATTGCTAGCGGGGGGGCCGGATGAGCAGTTCTTC. Its translation: CASSVGLLAGGPDEQFF.

V usage is TRBV4-1 and J usage is TRBJ1-5; 8 nucleotides agree with TRBD1. CDR1 and CDR2 (germline): MGHRA, YSYEKL. With V trimmed by 2 bases and J by 0 bases, 12 bases remained unmatched. This CDR3 spans 19 amino acids. The CDR3 sequence is CASSQSWADRGNSNQPQHF. The DNA of the CDR3 is TGCGCCAGCAGCCAATCGTGGGCTGACAGGGGAAATAGCAATCAGCCCCAGCATTTT.

About this clone: A much more abundant neighbour one base away suggests this may be a read error. This sequence joins TRBV19 and TRBJ1-1, with 7 bases matching TRBD1. This CDR3 is built from 14 residues. Germline V gives CDR1 LNHDA, CDR2 SQIVND (reference sequence). V lost 6 bases and J lost 0; bases outside the gene matches: 4. CDR3 region: CASRVQGMNTEAFF. The CDR3 DNA sequence: TGTGCCAGTAGGGTACAGGGGATGAACACTGAAGCTTTCTTT.

This clone has more than one count but fewer than ten. J is TRBJ2-5 and V is TRBV5-1; 13 nucleotides line up with TRBD2. V lost 3 bases, J lost 4 bases, and 6 bases stayed unmatched. Germline values: CDR1 SGHRS, CDR2 YFSETQ. This CDR3 has 16 amino acids. CDR3 protein: CASSYTGLAGLETQYF. CDR3 coding DNA: TGCGCCAGCAGCTACACGGGACTAGCGGGACTAGAGACCCAGTACTTC.

The J gene is TRBJ2-1, the V gene TRBV27, with 7 bases that match TRBD2. The CDR3 loop spans 18 amino acids. Germline CDR1 and CDR2: MNHEY and SMNVEV (reference sequence). The V gene end was trimmed by 1 base and the J gene end by 2 bases; junction bases not matched to a gene: 11. The CDR3 protein is CASSLYGAGVRTYNEQFF. As DNA, the CDR3 is TGTGCCAGCAGTTTATACGGCGCGGGAGTTAGGACCTACAATGAGCAGTTCTTC.

The chain uses TRBV7-6 and TRBJ2-7; 10 bases map to TRBD1. The J segment lost 5 bases and the V segment lost 1 base, leaving 8 bases of the junction unmatched. This CDR3 has 16 amino acids. In germline, CDR1 is SGHVS, CDR2 FNYEAQ. CDR3 in amino acids: CASSLDGTGEGDEQYF. CDR3 bases: TGTGCCAGCAGCTTAGACGGGACAGGGGAGGGCGACGAGCAGTACTTC.

This chain joins TRBV9 and TRBJ2-3; 11 bases fit TRBD2. The CDR3 consists of 17 residues. Germline values: CDR1 SGDLS, CDR2 YYNGEE. The junction had 6 bases not matched to a gene; V was cut back by 3 bases and J by 0 bases. In DNA form, the CDR3 reads TGTGCCAGCAGCGCCGGGACTAGCGGAACTAGCACAGATACGCAGTATTTT. As protein: CASSAGTSGTSTDTQYF.

The V call is TRBV7-3, the J call TRBJ1-1, with 9 bases aligning to TRBD1. From germline, CDR1 is SGHTA and CDR2 FQGTGA. This CDR3 is 13 amino acids long. J lost 9 bases, V lost 5 bases, and 7 bases had no gene match. This CDR3 is CASSLGQGTQAFF. CDR3 coding DNA: TGTGCCAGCAGCCTTGGACAGGGGACGCAAGCTTTCTTT.